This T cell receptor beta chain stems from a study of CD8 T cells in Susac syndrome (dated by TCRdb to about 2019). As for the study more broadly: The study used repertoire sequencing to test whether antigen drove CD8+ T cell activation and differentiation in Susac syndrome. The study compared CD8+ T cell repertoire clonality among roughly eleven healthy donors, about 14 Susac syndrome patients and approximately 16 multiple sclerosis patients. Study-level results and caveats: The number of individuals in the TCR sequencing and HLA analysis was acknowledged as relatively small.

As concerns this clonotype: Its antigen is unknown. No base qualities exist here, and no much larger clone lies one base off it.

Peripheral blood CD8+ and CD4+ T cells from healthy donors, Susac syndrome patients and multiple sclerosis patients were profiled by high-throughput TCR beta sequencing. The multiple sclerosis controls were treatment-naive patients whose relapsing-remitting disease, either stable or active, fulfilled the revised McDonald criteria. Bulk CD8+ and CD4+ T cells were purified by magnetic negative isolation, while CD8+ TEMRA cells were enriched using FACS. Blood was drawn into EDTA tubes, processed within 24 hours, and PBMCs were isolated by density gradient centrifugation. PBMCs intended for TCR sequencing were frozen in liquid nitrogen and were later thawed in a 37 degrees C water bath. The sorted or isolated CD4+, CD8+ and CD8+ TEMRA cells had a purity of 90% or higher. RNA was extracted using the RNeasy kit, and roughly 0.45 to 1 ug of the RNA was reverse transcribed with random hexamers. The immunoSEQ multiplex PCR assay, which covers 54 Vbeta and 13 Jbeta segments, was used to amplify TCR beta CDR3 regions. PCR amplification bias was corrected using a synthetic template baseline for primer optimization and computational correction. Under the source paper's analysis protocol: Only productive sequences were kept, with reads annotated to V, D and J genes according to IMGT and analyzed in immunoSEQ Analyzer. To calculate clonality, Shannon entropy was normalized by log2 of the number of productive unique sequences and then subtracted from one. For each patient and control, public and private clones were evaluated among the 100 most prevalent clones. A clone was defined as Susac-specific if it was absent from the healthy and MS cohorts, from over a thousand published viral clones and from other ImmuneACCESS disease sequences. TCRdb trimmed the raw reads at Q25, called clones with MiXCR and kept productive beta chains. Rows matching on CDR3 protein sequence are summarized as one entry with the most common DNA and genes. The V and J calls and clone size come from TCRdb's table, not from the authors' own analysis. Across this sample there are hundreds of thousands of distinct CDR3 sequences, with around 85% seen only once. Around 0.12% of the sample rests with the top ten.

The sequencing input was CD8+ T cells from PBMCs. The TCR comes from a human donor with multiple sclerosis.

The nucleotide sequence reads as follows: TGTGCCAGCAGCCCAGGGATGAGCACAGATACGCAGTATTTT. Translated, it reads CASSPGMSTDTQYF. The sequence links TRBV14 to TRBJ2-3; possibly the D gene is TRBD1, per 5 matching bases. Based on the germline V gene, the CDR1 and CDR2 sequences are SGHDN and FVKESK. V and J lose 4 bases and 0 bases, and a span of 8 bases separates them. The CDR3 contains 14 residues, cysteine and phenylalanine counted. The read is trimmed to its CDR3 DNA, 42 bases read in frame from base 1.